Below, 13 T cell receptor beta chains from the same sample are listed, as sequenced in a study of multiple sclerosis patients with progressive multifocal leukoencephalopathy. The time point was: around eleven months of natalizumab therapy. TCRdb's table, derived via immunoSEQ multiplex PCR, lists solely in-frame clones and lacks some. The sample has about 28,000 clones; roughly 89% are singletons. Sequencing used PBMCs, obtained from a patient treated with natalizumab. All receptors come from a human donor with multiple sclerosis.

This chain links TRBV30 with TRBJ1-1; no clear D. V lost 1 base, J lost 1 base, and 4 bases lay in between. The CDR3 is made up of 12 amino acids. Germline-derived CDR1 and CDR2 are GTSNPN and SVGIG (reference sequence). CDR3 protein: CAWSDGNTEAFF. The CDR3 nucleotides are TGTGCCTGGAGTGATGGGAACACTGAAGCTTTCTTT.

The chain recombines TRBV19 with TRBJ1-1; 8 bases line up with TRBD1. The CDR3 contains 13 residues. CDR1 is LNHDA, CDR2 SQIVND, per germline (reference sequence). The ends lost 3 bases at V and 4 bases at J; junction bases unmatched: 1. The CDR3 DNA reads as TGTGCCAGTAGTATCACAGGGGGCACTGAAGCTTTCTTT. This translates into CASSITGGTEAFF.

This sequence joins TRBV29-1 and TRBJ2-5; D is unresolved. Germline V gene sequence: CDR1 SQVTM, CDR2 ANQGSEA. CDR3 length: 14 residues. The V and J ends lost 4 bases and 2 bases respectively, with 14 bases between them. The DNA for the CDR3 is TGCAGCGTTGGACTGAGACTCCTTCAAGAGACCCAGTACTTC. Translating gives CSVGLRLLQETQYF.

The chain combines TRBV5-4 with TRBJ1-2, with D maybe TRBD1 (5 bases). The CDR3 loop spans 13 amino acids. Trimming left V 4 bases short and J 8 bases short, with 15 bases between. Germline loops: CDR1 SGHNT, CDR2 YYREEE (reference sequence). This chain's CDR3 is CASSLRGRAGYTF. CDR3 sequence (DNA): TGTGCCAGCAGCCTCCGCGGCAGGGCGGGCTACACCTTC.

The rearrangement joins TRBV4-2 to TRBJ2-2, with D uncertain. Trimming shortened V by 4 bases and J by 6 bases, and 9 bases separated the two germline ends. The CDR3 loop spans 13 amino acids. CDR1 is LGHNA and CDR2 is YNFKEQ in the germline V gene. The CDR3 spells CASSPRPPGELFF. In DNA, the CDR3 is TGTGCCAGCAGCCCCCGTCCCCCCGGGGAGCTGTTTTTT.

The rearrangement joins TRBV2 to TRBJ1-6, with 10 bases identical to TRBD1. Germline CDR1 is SNHLY and CDR2 is FYNNEI. The CDR3 spans 17 residues. The J segment lost 6 bases and the V segment lost 1 base, leaving 6 bases of the junction unmatched. The CDR3 DNA sequence: TGTGCCAGCAGTGAAGGAGGGACAGGGGCGCCTAATTCACCCCTCCACTTT. This codes for CASSEGGTGAPNSPLHF.

V is TRBV28 and J is TRBJ2-1; 7 bases match TRBD2. The CDR3 extends over 17 amino acids. Germline V gives CDR1 MDHEN, CDR2 SYDVKM. J was trimmed by 4 bases and V by 5 bases; bases with no gene match: 14. The CDR3 loop reads CASSTRLGGIEYNEQFF. The CDR3 nucleotides read TGTGCCAGCAGTACTCGACTGGGGGGGATCGAATACAATGAGCAGTTCTTC.

The chain links TRBV29-1 to TRBJ2-7; D unclear. The V gene's germline CDR1 is SQVTM and CDR2 ANQGSEA. The length of the CDR3 is 15 residues. Trimming left V 0 bases short and J 6 bases short, with 18 bases between. In DNA, the CDR3 is TGCAGCGTTGAAGATCAGAGAGCCTGGGGTTTCGAGCAGTACTTC. Protein product: CSVEDQRAWGFEQYF.

The chain carries TRBV4-1 and TRBJ1-5; perhaps TRBD1 as D (5 bases). This CDR3 has 14 amino acids. Germline values: CDR1 MGHRA, CDR2 YSYEKL. Trimming took 4 bases from V and 6 from J, leaving 13 bases between them. CDR3 nucleotide sequence: TGCGCCAGCAGCCGCAGGGTAGCGCTTCAGCCCCAGCATTTT. Its translation: CASSRRVALQPQHF.

The chain employs TRBV6-1 and TRBJ1-6; a weak D match, TRBD1 (5 bases). Trimming took off 7 bases at V and 6 bases at J, with 13 bases between the two ends. The CDR3 is 14 residues long. Germline assignment: CDR1 MNHNS and CDR2 SASEGT. The DNA of the CDR3 is TGTGCCAGCACCTACCGGCAGGGTAATTCACCCCTCCACTTT. Protein product: CASTYRQGNSPLHF.

This sequence joins TRBV28 and TRBJ2-5, with a weak D call TRBD2 (5 bases). This CDR3 region has 14 residues. Trimming removed 2 bases from V and 1 base from J, with 8 bases in between. The germline V gene encodes CDR1 MDHEN and CDR2 SYDVKM. The CDR3: CASSLTDFQETQYF. The CDR3 coding sequence is TGTGCCAGCAGTTTAACGGACTTCCAAGAGACCCAGTACTTC.

V and J are TRBV5-1 and TRBJ2-7; 7 nucleotides line up with TRBD1. This CDR3 has 18 amino acids. Germline V gene sequence: CDR1 SGHRS, CDR2 YFSETQ. Germline trimming cut 0 bases from V and 0 bases from J; bases unmatched to any gene: 12. DNA for the CDR3: TGCGCCAGCAGCTTGGAGACAGGGTCGGGTGCATTCTCCTACGAGCAGTACTTC. As protein: CASSLETGSGAFSYEQYF.

The V call is TRBV7-8, the J call TRBJ1-3, with TRBD1 as a possible D gene (6 bases). V gave up 5 bases and J gave up 0 bases, with 14 bases separating them. Germline V gene data show CDR1 as SGHVS and CDR2 as FQNEAQ. The CDR3 has 16 amino acids. The CDR3 here is CASSPLTGFSGNTIYF. CDR3 DNA: TGTGCCAGCAGCCCATTAACAGGGTTCTCTGGAAACACCATATATTTT.